The present TCR beta chain was sequenced within a study of shared clonotypes between healthy human individuals. Study-level information: Donors, aged 18 to 49, were two women and a few men. Study-wide results and limits: The generation probabilities recorded for non-shared clonotypes fell below those of clonotypes shared by all four donors.

As regards this clone: Its antigen is not identified.

CD45RA+ naive and CD45RA-negative memory subsets were separated from CD4+ cells. Deletions cut 1 base from V and 3 bases from J, with 16 bases between. This CDR3 is built from 17 residues. Germline values: CDR1 MNHEY, CDR2 SMNVEV (reference sequence). Sequencing was performed with immunoSEQ multiplex PCR; in TCRdb, only in-frame clones are kept and a portion is missing. The sample has roughly 330,000 clones, less than 85% seen once; the top ten hold about 9.4%. V and J are TRBV27 and TRBJ1-5; D gene uncertain. This TCR was sampled from a man younger than 40 in good health. Source material: memory CD4+ T cells sorted from blood. Subset: CD45RA-negative fraction. The chain's CDR3 is CASSLLSVGANNQPQHF. In nucleotides, the CDR3 is TGTGCCAGCAGTTTATTATCGGTCGGAGCGAACAATCAGCCCCAGCATTTT.